This TCR beta chain was identified in a study of OX40 agonist ivuxolimab in advanced cancers. With regard to the full study: The costimulatory receptor OX40 (CD134) was targeted by ivuxolimab, a fully human IgG2 agonistic monoclonal antibody. Three dose-escalation patients achieved partial responses, one with hepatocellular carcinoma and two with cutaneous melanoma. Of the roughly 54 patients in dose escalation, about 20 had hepatocellular carcinoma, approximately 15 had melanoma, 9 had renal cell carcinoma and 9 had head and neck cancer. The paper describes the monotherapy dose-escalation part (N = 52 patients) of the phase I trial of ivuxolimab. The dose-escalation cohort was about 87% male with a mean age of approximately 60 years, ranging from roughly 20 to 85. Intravenous ivuxolimab was administered to patients every 2 weeks at six dose levels: 0.01, 0.1, 0.3, 1.5, 3 and 10 mg/kg. Prior anti-PD-1, anti-PD-L1 or anti-CTLA-4 therapy was permitted, and approximately 39% of dose-escalation patients had received checkpoint inhibitors. The purpose of peripheral TCRbeta sequencing was to test whether ivuxolimab changed TCR sequence diversity and led to clonal T-cell expansion.

The germline V end is reduced by 4 bases and the J end by 2 bases; junction bases left unmatched: 4. The CDR3 runs 15 residues from the cysteine to the phenylalanine. The entry retains the CDR3 DNA only, 45 bases that are in frame from base 1. Based on the germline V gene, the CDR1 and CDR2 sequences are MGHRA and YSYEKL. Patients with a history of autoimmune disease or receiving systemic immunosuppression were excluded from the trial. Peripheral blood for TCR sequencing was collected from all dose cohorts at baseline, on cycle 4 day 1, and on cycle 7 day 1. The samples were drawn from a first-in-human, open-label, multicenter phase I dose-escalation trial of ivuxolimab. Adults with locally advanced or metastatic head and neck squamous cell, hepatocellular, melanoma or renal cell carcinoma were enrolled in the trial. CD4+ and CD8+ T cells were sorted separately from peripheral blood before TCR sequencing.

What the work shows at the level of the full study, not this receptor alone: At doses from 0.1 to 3.0 mg/kg, clonal expansion was seen in both CD4+ and CD8+ blood T cells between baseline and week 6. Partial responders in the 0.1-3.0 mg/kg groups had among the lowest normalized peripheral clonal expansion, especially among CD8+ T cells. Low levels of normalized T-cell clonal expansion were also shown by some nonresponding patients. After ivuxolimab, CD8+ T cells had more expanded clones than CD4+ T cells on average. Which antigens the clonally expanded peripheral T cells were specific for was not determined.

Genomic DNA was extracted from sorted cells for sequencing of the TCRbeta CDR3 region. The immunoSEQ Assay was used to sequence the TCRbeta CDR3 regions. TCRdb took over this immuneACCESS table, retaining in-frame rearrangements with V and J assigned. Such tables are incomplete; in checked studies, under half of the missing clones stem from an unresolved V gene, and the remainder is unexplained. Across this sample there are about 42,000 clones, with more than 75% seen only once. Approximately 15% of the sample is in the top ten clones. On this clone: Its antigen has not been determined. Base qualities were left out, and no much larger clone turns up one base away.

Sequences were derived from CD4+ or CD8+ T cells sorted from blood, sampled in a trial of the OX40 agonist ivuxolimab. The chain employs TRBV4-1 and TRBJ2-1, and TRBD2 aligns with 8 junction nucleotides. The clonotype was recovered from an adult with an advanced solid tumor such as melanoma, head and neck, liver or kidney cancer. The CDR3 sequence is CASSPDGGAYNEQFF. DNA sequence: TGCGCCAGCAGCCCTGACGGGGGGGCCTACAATGAGCAGTTCTTC.